This is a list of T cell receptor beta chains from one sample in a study of T-cell reconstitution after alpha-beta-depleted transplantation in children. TCRdb used MiXCR to reprocess the PCR reads, holding one entry per CDR3 protein. The sample records 280,000 or so distinct CDR3 sequences, 9.5% to 13% being singletons. This specimen consisted of peripheral blood, obtained 180 days after TCRalphabeta/CD19-depleted stem cell transplant. These receptors came from a male patient aged 2-10 years who had a stem cell transplant for chronic granulomatous disease, so the T cells may come from the graft donor. Both conserved end residues are part of each CDR3. Each record gives: D gene, clone size, V gene, J gene, CDR3 protein, CDR3 DNA. D genes are given only for firm matches. The size entry is marked missing in some rows and otherwise reads once, few, many or a size class.

D: NA; size: many; V: TRBV6-5; J: TRBJ2-1; CDR3: CASRDLPNNEQFF; DNA: TGTGCCAGCCGGGACCTCCCGAACAATGAGCAGTTCTTC
D: NA; size: many; V: TRBV5-1; J: TRBJ2-2; CDR3: CASSLQQNTGELFF; DNA: TGCGCCAGCAGCTTGCAACAGAACACCGGGGAGCTGTTTTTT
D: TRBD2; size: many; V: TRBV11-2; J: TRBJ2-5; CDR3: CASSLGSAGVETQYF; DNA: TGTGCCAGCAGCTTAGGTTCTGCGGGAGTTGAGACCCAGTACTTC
D: NA; size: many; V: TRBV12-3/TRBV12-4; J: TRBJ2-6; CDR3: CASSFWGANVLTF; DNA: TGTGCCAGCAGTTTTTGGGGGGCCAACGTCCTGACTTTC
D: NA; size: many; V: TRBV7-8; J: TRBJ1-6; CDR3: CASSPERTAPRSPLHF; DNA: TGTGCCAGCAGCCCAGAGAGGACAGCCCCTAGGTCACCCCTCCACTTT
D: NA; size: many; V: TRBV20-1; J: TRBJ2-7; CDR3: CSARGGKDRPYEQYF; DNA: TGCAGTGCTAGAGGGGGGAAAGACAGACCCTACGAGCAGTACTTC
D: NA; size: many; V: TRBV20-1; J: TRBJ1-6; CDR3: CSAPAGADNSPLHF; DNA: TGCAGTGCCCCCGCAGGGGCGGATAATTCACCCCTCCACTTT
D: NA; size: many; V: TRBV7-7; J: TRBJ2-3; CDR3: CASSELLGVTQYF; DNA: TGTGCCAGCAGCGAACTCCTCGGCGTTACGCAGTATTTT
D: NA; size: many; V: TRBV12-3/TRBV12-4; J: TRBJ1-5; CDR3: CASSFFFGEGNQPQHF; DNA: TGTGCCAGCAGTTTTTTTTTTGGTGAGGGCAATCAGCCCCAGCATTTT
D: NA; size: many; V: TRBV7-2; J: TRBJ2-3; CDR3: CASSPTGPDTQYF; DNA: TGTGCCAGCAGTCCGACTGGGCCAGATACGCAGTATTTT
D: NA; size: many; V: TRBV12-3/TRBV12-4; J: TRBJ2-1; CDR3: CASVIRGREVERSYNEQFF; DNA: TGTGCCAGCGTTATAAGGGGCAGGGAAGTAGAAAGGTCCTACAATGAGCAGTTCTTC
D: TRBD1; size: many; V: TRBV15; J: TRBJ1-5; CDR3: CATSRVFGMTGGRHNQPQHF; DNA: TGTGCCACCAGCAGAGTATTTGGAATGACAGGGGGCCGGCACAATCAGCCCCAGCATTTT
D: TRBD1; size: many; V: TRBV7-9; J: TRBJ2-1; CDR3: CASSEGQRYNEQFF; DNA: TGTGCCAGCAGCGAGGGACAGCGCTACAATGAGCAGTTCTTC
D: NA; size: many; V: TRBV7-8; J: TRBJ2-7; CDR3: CASSLEGEGEQYF; DNA: TGTGCCAGCAGCTTAGAGGGGGAGGGCGAGCAGTACTTC
D: NA; size: NA; V: TRBV7-5; J: TRBJ2-3; CDR3: CISVSEAYLSGRADTQYF; DNA: NA
D: NA; size: many; V: TRBV7-2; J: TRBJ1-5; CDR3: CASSLVWSGVGNQPQHF; DNA: TGTGCCAGCAGCTTAGTTTGGTCGGGGGTCGGCAATCAGCCCCAGCATTTT
D: NA; size: NA; V: TRBV19; J: TRBJ2-6; CDR3: CASTLIHGAGANVLTF; DNA: TGTGCCAGTACCCTTATCCACGGTGCTGGGGCCAACGTCCTGACTTTC
D: NA; size: many; V: TRBV7-8; J: TRBJ2-7; CDR3: CASSDTGYEQYF; DNA: TGTGCCAGCAGCGACACGGGGTACGAGCAGTACTTC
D: TRBD2; size: many; V: TRBV6-1; J: TRBJ2-1; CDR3: CASRSPSTTSGSLYNEQFF; DNA: TGTGCCAGCAGATCTCCCTCAACTACTAGCGGGAGTCTATACAATGAGCAGTTCTTC
D: TRBD1; size: many; V: TRBV7-2; J: TRBJ2-7; CDR3: CASSIRTGKIPYEQYF; DNA: TGTGCCAGCAGCATCAGGACAGGGAAAATCCCCTACGAGCAGTACTTC
D: NA; size: many; V: TRBV12-3/TRBV12-4; J: TRBJ2-1; CDR3: CASAPRSPYNEQFF; DNA: TGTGCCAGCGCTCCCAGAAGTCCCTACAATGAGCAGTTCTTC
D: NA; size: many; V: TRBV12-3/TRBV12-4; J: TRBJ2-4; CDR3: CASSNMGGPAKNIQYF; DNA: TGTGCCAGCAGTAACATGGGGGGACCAGCCAAAAACATTCAGTACTTC
D: TRBD2; size: many; V: TRBV11-2; J: TRBJ2-1; CDR3: CASSEAKYAGGMSYNEQFF; DNA: TGTGCCAGCAGCGAAGCTAAATATGCGGGAGGGATGTCCTACAATGAGCAGTTCTTC
D: NA; size: few; V: TRBV7-2; J: TRBJ1-5; CDR3: CASSLALRGQPQHF; DNA: TGTGCCAGCAGCTTAGCGCTAAGAGGTCAGCCCCAGCATTTT
D: TRBD1; size: many; V: TRBV18; J: TRBJ1-1; CDR3: CASQITLAGGNTEAFF; DNA: TGTGCCAGCCAAATAACCTTGGCAGGGGGGAACACTGAAGCTTTCTTT
D: NA; size: many; V: TRBV5-5; J: TRBJ2-5; CDR3: CASSLSLTGGQETQYF; DNA: TGTGCCAGCAGCTTGAGTCTGACAGGCGGACAAGAGACCCAGTACTTC
D: NA; size: many; V: TRBV20-1; J: TRBJ2-1; CDR3: CSALTIGQHNEQFF; DNA: TGCAGTGCCCTAACTATAGGTCAGCACAATGAGCAGTTCTTC
D: NA; size: many; V: TRBV9; J: TRBJ1-6; CDR3: CASSVRQDNSPLHF; DNA: TGTGCCAGCAGCGTAAGGCAGGATAATTCACCCCTCCACTTT
D: NA; size: medium-sized; V: TRBV5-6; J: TRBJ2-5; CDR3: CASSLASGVGPYF; DNA: TGTGCCAGCAGCTTGGCGTCTGGGGTTGGACCTTACTTC
D: NA; size: many; V: TRBV5-1; J: TRBJ2-7; CDR3: CASRAQGGWAYEQYF; DNA: TGCGCCAGCAGAGCCCAGGGGGGCTGGGCCTACGAGCAGTACTTC
D: NA; size: many; V: TRBV4-3; J: TRBJ2-7; CDR3: CASSHAVAGATYEQYF; DNA: TGCGCCAGCAGCCACGCGGTGGCAGGGGCTACCTACGAGCAGTACTTC
D: TRBD2; size: many; V: TRBV9; J: TRBJ2-2; CDR3: CASSRSGLAGVGGELFF; DNA: TGTGCCAGCAGTAGGTCGGGACTAGCGGGAGTAGGCGGGGAGCTGTTTTTT
D: TRBD1; size: few; V: TRBV12-3/TRBV12-4; J: TRBJ1-2; CDR3: CASGTGGYGYTF; DNA: TGTGCCAGCGGAACAGGGGGGTATGGCTACACCTTC
D: NA; size: many; V: TRBV6-1; J: TRBJ2-4; CDR3: CASSPRRPAKNIQYF; DNA: TGTGCCAGCAGTCCCCGCAGACCAGCCAAAAACATTCAGTACTTC
D: NA; size: few; V: TRBV5-6; J: TRBJ2-5; CDR3: CASSPPTSEETQYF; DNA: TGTGCCAGCAGCCCGCCCACGTCGGAGGAGACCCAGTACTTC
D: NA; size: many; V: TRBV15; J: TRBJ1-1; CDR3: CATSRDGRYTEAFF; DNA: TGTGCCACCAGCAGAGATGGCCGCTACACTGAAGCTTTCTTT
D: TRBD2; size: many; V: TRBV10-3; J: TRBJ2-1; CDR3: CAISVQREGNGEQFF; DNA: TGTGCCATCAGTGTACAGCGGGAGGGGAACGGGGAGCAGTTCTTC
D: TRBD2; size: many; V: TRBV7-9; J: TRBJ2-1; CDR3: CASSGLAGIAEQFF; DNA: TGTGCCAGCAGCGGGTTAGCGGGAATCGCGGAGCAGTTCTTC
D: TRBD2; size: many; V: TRBV7-6; J: TRBJ2-5; CDR3: CASSLVGGVRETQYF; DNA: TGTGCCAGCAGCTTAGTGGGAGGGGTCCGGGAGACCCAGTACTTC
D: TRBD2; size: many; V: TRBV13; J: TRBJ2-1; CDR3: CASTVAGNEQFF; DNA: TGTGCCAGCACCGTAGCGGGGAATGAGCAGTTCTTC